The following is a TCR beta chain sequence with its context. Its cognate antigen is unknown. This record comes from a study of T cell repertoires in cytomegalovirus infection. Study findings and constraints: CMV-specific HLA-C-restricted TCR beta clonotypes dominated the ex vivo response.

Deletions cut 5 bases from V and 7 bases from J, with 21 bases between. The CDR3 totals 16 residues. Looked up from germline, CDR1 is SEHNR and CDR2 is FQNEAQ (reference sequence). From the reads, TCRdb called clonotypes with MiXCR, one entry per CDR3 protein. The repertoire holds about 830,000 distinct CDR3 sequences, with over 25% as singletons. The input for sequencing was cultured CD8+ T cells from PBMCs, taken from culture after CMV antigen stimulation. The source of this sequence is a human donor in good health (CMV status not recorded). Some clones in this sample may be carry-over from other donors' samples. V usage is TRBV7-9 and J usage is TRBJ2-1; tentatively, D is TRBD1 or TRBD2 (6 bases each). This CDR3 reads CASSPPRGQKGNEQFF. DNA for the CDR3: TGTGCCAGCAGCCCCCCCCGGGGGCAGAAAGGGAATGAGCAGTTCTTC.